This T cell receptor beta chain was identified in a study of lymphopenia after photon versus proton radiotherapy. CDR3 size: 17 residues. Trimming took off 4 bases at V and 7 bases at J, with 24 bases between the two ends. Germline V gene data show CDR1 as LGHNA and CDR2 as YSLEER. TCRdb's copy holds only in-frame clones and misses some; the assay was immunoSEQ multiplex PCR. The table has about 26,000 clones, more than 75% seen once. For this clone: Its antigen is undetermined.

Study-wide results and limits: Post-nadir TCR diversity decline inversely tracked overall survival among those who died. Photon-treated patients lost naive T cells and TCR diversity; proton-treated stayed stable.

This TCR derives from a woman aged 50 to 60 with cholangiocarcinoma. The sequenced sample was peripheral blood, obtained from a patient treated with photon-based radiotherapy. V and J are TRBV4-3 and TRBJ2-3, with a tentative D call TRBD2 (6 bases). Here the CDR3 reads CASSPNSGTWDFNTQYF. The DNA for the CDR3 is TGCGCCAGCAGCCCCAATTCCGGGACTTGGGATTTTAATACGCAGTATTTT.